This is a list of T cell receptor beta chains from one sample in a study of blood T cell repertoires in COVID-19. TCRdb keeps only in-frame clones here, not all; method: immunoSEQ multiplex PCR. The sample consists of some 53,000 clones, roughly 89% of them appearing once. The source material was peripheral blood. These TCRs come from a man aged 60-69 years with active COVID-19. Each CDR3 is given with its conserved first and last residue. Each record gives: D gene, J gene, clone size, V gene, CDR3 DNA, CDR3 protein. A D gene is named only where the DNA matches it firmly. A row's size may be missing; if present it is once, few, many or a size class.

d_call: TRBD2
j_call: TRBJ2-7
clone_size: .
v_call: TRBV9
cdr3_nt: TGTGCCAGCAGCGTAAAACTAGCGGGAGCGTTGGACGAGCAGTACTTC
cdr3_aa: CASSVKLAGALDEQYF

d_call: .
j_call: TRBJ2-2
clone_size: few
v_call: TRBV5-1
cdr3_nt: TGCGCCAGCAATATGGGCGCCGGGGAGCTGTTTTTT
cdr3_aa: CASNMGAGELFF

d_call: TRBD2
j_call: TRBJ2-7
clone_size: .
v_call: TRBV7-2
cdr3_nt: TGTGCCAGCAGCTTAACAGGGACTAGCACCTACGAGCAGTACTTC
cdr3_aa: CASSLTGTSTYEQYF

d_call: TRBD2
j_call: TRBJ2-1
clone_size: .
v_call: TRBV6-6
cdr3_nt: TGTGCCAGCAGCTCCCTAGCGGGAGTGCGTGATGAGCAGTTCTTC
cdr3_aa: CASSSLAGVRDEQFF

d_call: .
j_call: TRBJ1-2
clone_size: .
v_call: TRBV6-2/TRBV6-3
cdr3_nt: TGTGCCAGCAGTTATGAGGGTTTTGGCTACACCTTC
cdr3_aa: CASSYEGFGYTF

d_call: .
j_call: TRBJ2-3
clone_size: .
v_call: TRBV28
cdr3_nt: TGTGCCAGCACCCCCCTAGGGGCTTCCTACACAGATACGCAGTATTTT
cdr3_aa: CASTPLGASYTDTQYF

d_call: TRBD2
j_call: TRBJ2-2
clone_size: .
v_call: TRBV29-1
cdr3_nt: TGCAGCGTTCCGGCCACTAGCGGCTACACCGGGGAGCTGTTTTTT
cdr3_aa: CSVPATSGYTGELFF

d_call: .
j_call: TRBJ1-2
clone_size: .
v_call: TRBV7-9
cdr3_nt: TGTGCCAGCAGCTTAGGGACCGGAGGCCCCAACTATGGCTACACCTTC
cdr3_aa: CASSLGTGGPNYGYTF

d_call: .
j_call: TRBJ2-2
clone_size: .
v_call: TRBV3-1/TRBV3-2
cdr3_nt: TGTGCCAGCAGCCGGGGCTCCGGGGAGCTGTTTTTT
cdr3_aa: CASSRGSGELFF

d_call: TRBD2
j_call: TRBJ2-7
clone_size: .
v_call: TRBV28
cdr3_nt: TGTGCCAGCAGTACTCCAGCGGGAGTCCACGAGCAGTACTTC
cdr3_aa: CASSTPAGVHEQYF

d_call: .
j_call: TRBJ1-2
clone_size: few
v_call: TRBV9
cdr3_nt: TGTGCCAGCAGCCCCATGAACTATGGCTACACCTTC
cdr3_aa: CASSPMNYGYTF

d_call: .
j_call: TRBJ2-4
clone_size: .
v_call: TRBV28
cdr3_nt: TGTGCCAGCAGTTTATCTATAGCCAAAAACATTCAGTACTTC
cdr3_aa: CASSLSIAKNIQYF

d_call: .
j_call: TRBJ1-3
clone_size: .
v_call: TRBV29-1
cdr3_nt: TGCAGCGTTGCATTCGGGGATTTCTCTGGAAACACCATATATTTT
cdr3_aa: CSVAFGDFSGNTIYF

d_call: TRBD1
j_call: TRBJ2-3
clone_size: .
v_call: TRBV2
cdr3_nt: TGTGCCAGCAGAACAAAACCGGGACAGGGGCACACAGATACGCAGTATTTT
cdr3_aa: CASRTKPGQGHTDTQYF

d_call: .
j_call: TRBJ2-1
clone_size: .
v_call: TRBV24-1
cdr3_nt: TGTGCCACCAGTGGGGGCAGGGGGGCCTACAATGAGCAGTTCTTC
cdr3_aa: CATSGGRGAYNEQFF

d_call: .
j_call: TRBJ2-1
clone_size: .
v_call: TRBV2
cdr3_nt: TGTGCCAGCGCGCGGGGAGAGGGATCCTACAATGAGCAGTTCTTC
cdr3_aa: CASARGEGSYNEQFF

d_call: TRBD1
j_call: TRBJ2-7
clone_size: .
v_call: TRBV7-2
cdr3_nt: TGTGCCAGCAGACTAACCGGGACAGGGGTTATCTACGAGCAGTACTTC
cdr3_aa: CASRLTGTGVIYEQYF

d_call: .
j_call: TRBJ1-5
clone_size: .
v_call: TRBV4-1
cdr3_nt: TGCGCCAGCAGCCAAGCAGGTCAGGGCCTTTTGTCCAATCAGCCCCAGCATTTT
cdr3_aa: CASSQAGQGLLSNQPQHF

d_call: .
j_call: TRBJ1-2
clone_size: .
v_call: TRBV6-5
cdr3_nt: TGTGCCAGCAGCGCCCCAGGGTTGGGTAACTATGGCTACACCTTC
cdr3_aa: CASSAPGLGNYGYTF

d_call: .
j_call: TRBJ2-1
clone_size: .
v_call: TRBV4-1
cdr3_nt: TGCGCCAGCAGCCAAGTTACAGGGAGCTCCTACAATGAGCAGTTCTTC
cdr3_aa: CASSQVTGSSYNEQFF

d_call: TRBD1
j_call: TRBJ2-2
clone_size: .
v_call: TRBV11-2
cdr3_nt: TGTGCCAGCAGCTTAGAGGGACAGAGGAACACCGGGGAGCTGTTTTTT
cdr3_aa: CASSLEGQRNTGELFF

d_call: TRBD1
j_call: TRBJ2-3
clone_size: .
v_call: TRBV19
cdr3_nt: TGTGCCAGTAGTAGACAGGGGGCGGAAGATACGCAGTATTTT
cdr3_aa: CASSRQGAEDTQYF

d_call: .
j_call: TRBJ1-1
clone_size: .
v_call: TRBV19
cdr3_nt: TGTGCCAGTAGGAGCTGGATAAAAGGGGCGAACACTGAAGCTTTCTTT
cdr3_aa: CASRSWIKGANTEAFF

d_call: .
j_call: TRBJ2-7
clone_size: .
v_call: TRBV6-5
cdr3_nt: TGTGCCAGCACCCCGGACTCCCTCGGGTACGAGCAGTACTTC
cdr3_aa: CASTPDSLGYEQYF

d_call: .
j_call: TRBJ2-1
clone_size: once
v_call: TRBV4-2
cdr3_nt: TGTGCCAGCAGCCAAGGTTGGCAACTAGCAGTAGCCAATGAGCAGTTCTTC
cdr3_aa: CASSQGWQLAVANEQFF

d_call: TRBD1
j_call: TRBJ2-7
clone_size: .
v_call: TRBV19
cdr3_nt: TGTGCCAGTAGTAAGTTCAACAGGGGCATCAGCCACGAGCAGTACTTC
cdr3_aa: CASSKFNRGISHEQYF

d_call: .
j_call: TRBJ1-4
clone_size: .
v_call: TRBV2
cdr3_nt: TGTGCCAGCAGGAGGGATGAAAAACTGTTTTTT
cdr3_aa: CASRRDEKLFF

d_call: TRBD2
j_call: TRBJ2-7
clone_size: .
v_call: TRBV2
cdr3_nt: TGTGCCAGCAGTCTTCAGCTAGCGGGAGTAAACGAGCAGTACTTC
cdr3_aa: CASSLQLAGVNEQYF

d_call: .
j_call: TRBJ1-2
clone_size: .
v_call: TRBV6-6
cdr3_nt: TGTGCCAGCAGTTATCCAGGGGCGGGGGACTATGGCTACACCTTC
cdr3_aa: CASSYPGAGDYGYTF

d_call: .
j_call: TRBJ1-1
clone_size: few
v_call: TRBV18
cdr3_nt: TGTGCCAGCTCAAAGACGACAGACGACACTGAAGCTTTCTTT
cdr3_aa: CASSKTTDDTEAFF

d_call: TRBD1
j_call: TRBJ2-1
clone_size: .
v_call: TRBV7-2
cdr3_nt: TGTGCCAGCAGCTCGACAGGGCGGAATCTCAATGAGCAGTTCTTC
cdr3_aa: CASSSTGRNLNEQFF

d_call: TRBD2
j_call: TRBJ2-5
clone_size: once
v_call: TRBV7-2
cdr3_nt: TGTGCCAGCAGCTCCATGGGCGGGAGGGAAGAGACCCAGTACTTC
cdr3_aa: CASSSMGGREETQYF

d_call: .
j_call: TRBJ1-2
clone_size: once
v_call: TRBV28
cdr3_nt: TGTGCCAGCAGTTTACAAGGGAGGTATGACTATGGCTACACCTTC
cdr3_aa: CASSLQGRYDYGYTF

d_call: TRBD1
j_call: TRBJ2-5
clone_size: .
v_call: TRBV3-1/TRBV3-2
cdr3_nt: TGTGCCAGCAGCCAGGGGCTTCGGGACAGGTCAGAGACCCAGTACTTC
cdr3_aa: CASSQGLRDRSETQYF

d_call: TRBD1
j_call: TRBJ1-5
clone_size: .
v_call: TRBV7-8
cdr3_nt: TGTGCCAGCAGCCCCGAGGGGGCCGCCTATAGCAATCAGCCCCAGCATTTT
cdr3_aa: CASSPEGAAYSNQPQHF